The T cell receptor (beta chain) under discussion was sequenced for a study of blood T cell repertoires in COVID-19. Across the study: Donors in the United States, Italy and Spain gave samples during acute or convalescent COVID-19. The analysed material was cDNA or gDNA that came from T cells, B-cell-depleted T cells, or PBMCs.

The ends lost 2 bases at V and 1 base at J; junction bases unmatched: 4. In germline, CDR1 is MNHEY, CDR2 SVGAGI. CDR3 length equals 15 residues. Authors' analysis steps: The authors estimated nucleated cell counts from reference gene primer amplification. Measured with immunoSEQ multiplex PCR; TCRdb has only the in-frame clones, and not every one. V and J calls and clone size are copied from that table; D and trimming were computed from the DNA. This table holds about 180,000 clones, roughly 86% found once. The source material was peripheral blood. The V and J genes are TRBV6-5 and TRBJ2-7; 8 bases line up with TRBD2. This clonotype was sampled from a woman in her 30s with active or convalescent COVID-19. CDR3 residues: CASSYTGTRSYEQYF. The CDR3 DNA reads TGTGCCAGCAGTTACACCGGGACTAGGTCCTACGAGCAGTACTTC.